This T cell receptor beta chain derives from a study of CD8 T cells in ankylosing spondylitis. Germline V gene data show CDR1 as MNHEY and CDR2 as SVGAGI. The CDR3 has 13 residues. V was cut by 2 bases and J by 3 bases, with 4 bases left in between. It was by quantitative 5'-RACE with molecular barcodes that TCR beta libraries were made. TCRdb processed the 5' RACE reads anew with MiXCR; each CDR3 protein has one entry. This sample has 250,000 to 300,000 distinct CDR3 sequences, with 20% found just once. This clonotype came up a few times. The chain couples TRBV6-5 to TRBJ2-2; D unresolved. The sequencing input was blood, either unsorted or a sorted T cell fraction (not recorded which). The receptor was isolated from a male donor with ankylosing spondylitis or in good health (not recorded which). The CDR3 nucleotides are TGTGCCAGCAGTTACCAACACACCGGGGAGCTGTTTTTT. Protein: CASSYQHTGELFF.